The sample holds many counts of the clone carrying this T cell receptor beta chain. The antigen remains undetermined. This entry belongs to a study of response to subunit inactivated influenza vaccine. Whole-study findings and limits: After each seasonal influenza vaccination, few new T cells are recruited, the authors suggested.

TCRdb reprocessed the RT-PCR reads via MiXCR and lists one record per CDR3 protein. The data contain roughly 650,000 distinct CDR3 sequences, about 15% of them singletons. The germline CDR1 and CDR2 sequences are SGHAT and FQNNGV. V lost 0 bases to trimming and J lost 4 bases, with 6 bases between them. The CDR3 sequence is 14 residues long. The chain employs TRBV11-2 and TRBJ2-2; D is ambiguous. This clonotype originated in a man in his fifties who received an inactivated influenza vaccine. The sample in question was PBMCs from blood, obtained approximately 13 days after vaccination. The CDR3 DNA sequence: TGTGCCAGCAGCTTAGACAGATCCACCGGGGAGCTGTTTTTT. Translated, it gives CASSLDRSTGELFF.